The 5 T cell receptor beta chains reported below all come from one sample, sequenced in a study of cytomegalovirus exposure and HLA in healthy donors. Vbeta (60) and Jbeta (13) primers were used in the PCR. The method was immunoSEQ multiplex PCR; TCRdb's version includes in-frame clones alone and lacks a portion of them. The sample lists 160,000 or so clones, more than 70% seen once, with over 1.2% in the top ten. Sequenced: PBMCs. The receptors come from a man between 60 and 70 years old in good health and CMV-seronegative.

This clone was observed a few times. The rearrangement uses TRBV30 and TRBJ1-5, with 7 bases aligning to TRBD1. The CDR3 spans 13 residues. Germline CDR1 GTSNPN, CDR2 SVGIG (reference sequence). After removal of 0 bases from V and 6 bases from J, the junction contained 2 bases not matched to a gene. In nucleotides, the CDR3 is TGTGCCTGGAGTGTACAGGGGTCTCAGCCCCAGCATTTT. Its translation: CAWSVQGSQPQHF.

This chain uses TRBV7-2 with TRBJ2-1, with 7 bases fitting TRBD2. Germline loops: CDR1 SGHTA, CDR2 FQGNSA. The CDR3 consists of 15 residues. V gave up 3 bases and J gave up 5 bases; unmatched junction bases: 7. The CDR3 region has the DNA TGTGCCAGCAGCTTGGAGGGAGGGAGGAACAATGAGCAGTTCTTC. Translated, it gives CASSLEGGRNNEQFF.

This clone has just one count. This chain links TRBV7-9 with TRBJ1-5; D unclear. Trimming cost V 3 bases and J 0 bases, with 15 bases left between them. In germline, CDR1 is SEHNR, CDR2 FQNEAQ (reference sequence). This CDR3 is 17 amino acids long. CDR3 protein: CASSFGGELYSNQPQHF. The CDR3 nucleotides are TGTGCCAGCAGCTTCGGAGGAGAGCTCTATAGCAATCAGCCCCAGCATTTT.

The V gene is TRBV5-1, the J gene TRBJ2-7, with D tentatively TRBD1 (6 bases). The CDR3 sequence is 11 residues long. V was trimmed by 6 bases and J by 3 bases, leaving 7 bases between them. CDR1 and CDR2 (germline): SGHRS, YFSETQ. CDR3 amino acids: CASKGDYEQYF. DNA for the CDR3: TGCGCCAGCAAGGGGGACTACGAGCAGTACTTC.

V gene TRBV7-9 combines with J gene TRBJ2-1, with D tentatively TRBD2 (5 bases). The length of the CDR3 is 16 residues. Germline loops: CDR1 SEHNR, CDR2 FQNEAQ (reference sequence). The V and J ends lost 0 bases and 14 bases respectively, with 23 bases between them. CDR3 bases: TGTGCCAGCAGCTTAGCTGCGTTAAGGCGTCCTAGCATGAAGTTCTTC. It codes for CASSLAALRRPSMKFF.